This entry describes one T cell receptor beta chain. Its target is unknown. These data come from a study of OX40 agonist ivuxolimab in advanced cancers. Across the study: A diagnosis of hepatocellular carcinoma, melanoma, renal cell or head and neck cancer was present in dose-escalation patients. Cohort: roughly 80% men, mean age approximately 66, aged about 20 to 79.

Patients were ineligible given autoimmune disease history or systemic immunosuppression. Trimming shortened V by 4 bases and J by 4 bases, and 20 bases separated the two germline ends. Germline CDR1 and CDR2: SGHKS and YYEKEE (reference sequence). The length of the CDR3 is 16 residues. Study-wide results and limits: Clonal expansion from baseline to week 6 occurred in both CD4+ and CD8+ T cells.

The protocol was immunoSEQ multiplex PCR, while the TCRdb copy is restricted to in-frame clones and leaves out a portion. Of approximately 120,000 clones in the sample, 92% are singletons; the top ten hold around 0.81%. The chain combines TRBV5-5 with TRBJ1-1, with D possibly matching TRBD1 (5 bases). Sequences were derived from CD4+ or CD8+ T cells sorted from blood, sampled in a trial of the OX40 agonist ivuxolimab. The source is an adult with an advanced solid tumor such as melanoma, head and neck, liver or kidney cancer. This CDR3 is CASSRGESTGSTEAFF. As DNA, the CDR3 is TGTGCCAGCAGCCGGGGGGAGAGTACGGGGAGCACTGAAGCTTTCTTT.